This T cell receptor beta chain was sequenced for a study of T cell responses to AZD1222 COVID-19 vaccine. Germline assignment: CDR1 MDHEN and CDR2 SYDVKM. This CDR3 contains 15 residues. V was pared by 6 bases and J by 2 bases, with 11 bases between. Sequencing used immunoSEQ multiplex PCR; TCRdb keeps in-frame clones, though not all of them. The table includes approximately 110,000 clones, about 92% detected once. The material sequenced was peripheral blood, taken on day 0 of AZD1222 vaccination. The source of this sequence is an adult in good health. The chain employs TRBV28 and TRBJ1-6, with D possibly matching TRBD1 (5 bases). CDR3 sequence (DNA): TGTGCCAGCAGGGGACGGTCGCCCTATAATTCACCCCTCCACTTT. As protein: CASRGRSPYNSPLHF.